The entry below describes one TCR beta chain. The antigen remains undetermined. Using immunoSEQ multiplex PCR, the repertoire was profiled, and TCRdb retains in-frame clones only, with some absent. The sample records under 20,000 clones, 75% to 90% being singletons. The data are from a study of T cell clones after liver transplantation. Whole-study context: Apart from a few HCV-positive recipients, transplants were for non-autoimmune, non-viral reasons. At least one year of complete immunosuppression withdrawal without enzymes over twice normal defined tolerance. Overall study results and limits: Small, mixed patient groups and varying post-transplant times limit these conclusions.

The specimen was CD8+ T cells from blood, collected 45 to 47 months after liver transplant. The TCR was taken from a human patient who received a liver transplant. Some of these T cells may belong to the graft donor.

CDR3 sequence: CASSLLGSQPQHF. CDR3 sequence (DNA): TGTGCCAGCAGTTTATTGGGGAGTCAGCCCCAGCATTTT. The chain uses TRBV27 and TRBJ1-5; D unresolved. Trimming took 1 base from V and 6 from J, leaving 7 bases between them. CDR3 length: 13 residues. Per the germline V gene, CDR1 is MNHEY and CDR2 is SMNVEV (reference sequence).